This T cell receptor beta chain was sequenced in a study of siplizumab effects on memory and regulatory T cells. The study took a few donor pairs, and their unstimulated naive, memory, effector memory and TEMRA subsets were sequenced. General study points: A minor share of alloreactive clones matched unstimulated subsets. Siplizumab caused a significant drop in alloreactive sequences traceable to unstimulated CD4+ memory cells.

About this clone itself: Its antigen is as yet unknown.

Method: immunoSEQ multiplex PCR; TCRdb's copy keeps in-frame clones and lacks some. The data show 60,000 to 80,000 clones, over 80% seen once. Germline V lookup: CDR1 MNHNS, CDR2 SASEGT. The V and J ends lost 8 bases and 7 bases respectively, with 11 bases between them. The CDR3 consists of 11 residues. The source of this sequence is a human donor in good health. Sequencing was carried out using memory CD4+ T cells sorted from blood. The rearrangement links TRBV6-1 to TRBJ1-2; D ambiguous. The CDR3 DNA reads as TGTGCCAGCGGGGTAGACGGTGGCTACACCTTC. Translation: CASGVDGGYTF.